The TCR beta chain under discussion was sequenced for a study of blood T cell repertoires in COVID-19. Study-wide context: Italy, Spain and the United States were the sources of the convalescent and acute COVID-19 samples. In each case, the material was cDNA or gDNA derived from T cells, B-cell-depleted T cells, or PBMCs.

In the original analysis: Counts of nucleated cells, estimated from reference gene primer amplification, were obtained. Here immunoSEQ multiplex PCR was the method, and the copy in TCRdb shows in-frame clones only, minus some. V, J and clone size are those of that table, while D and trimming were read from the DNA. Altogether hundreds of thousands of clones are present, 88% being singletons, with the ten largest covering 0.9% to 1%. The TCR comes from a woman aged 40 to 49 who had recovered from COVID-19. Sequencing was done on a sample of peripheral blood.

Written as DNA, the CDR3 is TGTGCCTGGAGTGCGGGGGTTGGGGGCTACACCTTC. Translation: CAWSAGVGGYTF. The chain has TRBV30 and TRBJ1-2, with D possibly matching TRBD1 (5 bases). The length of the CDR3 is 12 residues. The germline V gene encodes CDR1 GTSNPN and CDR2 SVGIG (reference sequence). Trimming stripped 1 base from V and 8 bases from J, with 11 bases between.